These T cell receptor beta chains were read from a single sample in a study of T cells in Graves' hyperthyroidism and ophthalmopathy. TCRdb reprocessed the multiplex PCR reads via MiXCR and lists one record per CDR3 protein. Of about 500,000 distinct CDR3 sequences detected, roughly an eighth appear once; the ten largest clones hold less than 20%. The specimen sequenced was blood. The receptors here all came from a woman younger than 35 with Graves' hyperthyroidism. Both conserved end residues are part of each CDR3. D genes are given only for firm matches. Rows may omit the clone size; those that give it use once, few, many or a size class.

j_call d_call clone_size v_call cdr3_aa cdr3_nt
TRBJ1-2 . many TRBV19 CASSIGPGDYGYTF TGTGCCAGTAGTATAGGCCCAGGGGACTATGGCTACACCTTC
TRBJ2-7 . many TRBV12-3/TRBV12-4 CASSLVIGDLIRRNEQYF TGTGCCAGCAGTTTAGTCATTGGGGACTTAATACGTAGGAACGAGCAGTACTTC
TRBJ1-2 . many TRBV2 CASVNSNYGYTF TGTGCCAGCGTGAACAGCAACTATGGCTACACCTTC
TRBJ2-5 TRBD1 many TRBV19 CASSTDRGGETQYF TGTGCCAGTAGTACAGACAGGGGCGGGGAGACCCAGTACTTC
TRBJ1-2 . many TRBV19 CASSRQVEGYGYTF TGTGCCAGTAGTCGTCAGGTAGAGGGCTATGGCTACACCTTC
TRBJ2-1 TRBD2 few TRBV11-2 CASSMGLAYNEQFF TGTGCCAGCAGCATGGGACTAGCGTACAATGAGCAGTTCTTC
TRBJ2-7 TRBD1 . TRBV12-3/TRBV12-4 CASSRGTGGIYEQYF TGTGCCAGCAGTAGAGGGACAGGGGGCATCTACGAGCAGTACTTC
TRBJ1-3 . few TRBV20-1 CSASLPAGQGSSGNTIYF TGCAGTGCTAGCCTACCCGCGGGACAAGGAAGCTCTGGAAACACCATATATTTT
TRBJ2-1 TRBD2 . TRBV18 CASSPGLAGGPGEQFF TGTGCCAGCTCACCGGGACTAGCGGGAGGGCCAGGAGAGCAGTTCTTC
TRBJ2-1 TRBD2 . TRBV5-5 CASSPPGLASFNSYNEQFF TGTGCCAGCAGCCCGCCGGGACTAGCGTCTTTTAACTCCTACAATGAGCAGTTCTTC
TRBJ2-1 TRBD1 many TRBV27 CASSRQGGNEQFF TGTGCCAGCAGTAGACAGGGGGGTAATGAGCAGTTCTTC
TRBJ1-6 TRBD1 . TRBV4-2 CASNRQGNSPLHF TGTGCCAGCAACAGACAGGGCAATTCACCCCTCCACTTT
TRBJ2-7 TRBD2 many TRBV2 CASSGRGESEQYF TGTGCCAGCAGCGGGAGGGGGGAAAGCGAGCAGTACTTC
TRBJ2-2 . many TRBV6-1 CASRSTGYTGELFF TGTGCCAGCAGAAGTACAGGGTACACCGGGGAGCTGTTTTTT
TRBJ2-2 TRBD2 few TRBV7-9 CASSLRLAGTSGELFF TGTGCCAGCAGCTTGAGACTAGCGGGAACGAGCGGGGAGCTGTTTTTT
TRBJ1-6 . few TRBV4-1 CASSQESGGDSPLHF TGCGCCAGCAGCCAAGAGTCGGGCGGGGATTCACCCCTCCACTTT